Reported below is one T cell receptor beta chain. The antigen is unknown. This sample stems from a study of cytomegalovirus exposure and HLA in healthy donors. Broader study findings: Sequencing likely generated an artifact that appeared as a cluster of highly shared sequence variants. Trimming of TCR beta V- and J-genes showed a link, identified in a later analysis, to a missense DCLRE1C variant. A classifier reportedly called cytomegalovirus status with high sensitivity and specificity.

Germline trimming cut 7 bases from V and 3 bases from J; bases unmatched to any gene: 11. The CDR3 contains 15 residues. Germline V gene lookup returns CDR1 SEHNR and CDR2 FQNEAQ (reference sequence). PCR involved 60 Vbeta and 13 Jbeta primers. Per the original methods: In a later analysis, of around 85 million unique beta chains, around 11 million appeared in at least two donors. The repertoire was sequenced with immunoSEQ multiplex PCR; TCRdb's copy has only in-frame clones and lacks some. That table is the source of V, J and clone size, and D and trimming were worked out from the DNA. Among around 150,000 clones listed, approximately 80% were seen once.

The chain carries TRBV7-9 and TRBJ1-2, with TRBD1 matching over 7 bases. Sequencing was carried out using PBMCs. This clonotype was obtained from a man aged 30-40 years in good health and CMV-seronegative. CDR3 residues: CASTINRGFDYGYTF. The DNA of the CDR3 is TGTGCCAGCACCATCAACAGGGGTTTCGACTATGGCTACACCTTC. The entire variable domain, with the rest obtained from reference TRBV7-9 and TRBJ1-2, is as follows: DTGVSQNPRHKITKRGQNVTFRCDPISEHNRLYWYRQTLGQGPEFLTYFQNEAQLEKSRLLSDRFSAERPKGSFSTLEIQRTEQGDSAMYLCASTINRGFDYGYTFGSGTRLTVV.